The clone carrying this T cell receptor beta chain showed up just a few times. What it binds is unknown. These data are taken from a study of CD8+ T cells in alopecia areata. Study context: The study gave tofacitinib for 6 to 18 months, then 6 months off drug.

V was cut by 2 bases and J by 6 bases, with 6 bases left in between. There are 12 residues in the CDR3. The germline V gene has CDR1 SGHNT and CDR2 YYREEE (reference sequence). The treatment denotes: oral pan-JAK inhibitor, 5-10 mg twice daily. Cell sorting on a FACSAria was used to separate CD4+ and CD8+ T cells from the PBMCs. The authors extracted RNA and reverse transcribed it into cDNA as the sequencing template. Sequencing used immunoSEQ multiplex PCR; TCRdb keeps in-frame clones, though not all of them. The sample includes about 160,000 clones, about 71% seen only once; the top ten take 0.91%. Overall study findings and caveats: The study found higher clonality in lesional than normal scalp, especially in alopecia totalis/universalis.

The chain employs TRBV5-4 and TRBJ2-1; perhaps TRBD1 as D (5 bases). The sequence was obtained from a human donor with alopecia areata. The sequencing here drew on CD4+ T cells sorted from blood, taken at week 4, from a patient treated with tofacitinib. DNA for the CDR3: TGTGCCAGCAGCTTTGGGGCCAATGAGCAGTTCTTC. Protein sequence: CASSFGANEQFF.